These 21 T cell receptor beta chains were all obtained from the same sample, sequenced in a study of blood T cells in healthy people across ages. PCR was performed a second time for about 7 to 11 cycles using a sample-barcoded 5' primer and a J-beta primer mix. TCRdb processed the 5' RACE reads anew with MiXCR; each CDR3 protein has one entry. The sample contains 790,000 or so distinct CDR3 sequences, roughly 50% of which appear only once. The sample consisted of blood. The receptors come from a man aged 40-55 years in good health.

V is TRBV2 and J is TRBJ1-5; 7 bases fit TRBD1. The CDR3 length is 13 residues. The V segment lost 6 bases and the J segment 6 bases; nucleotides outside the gene matches: 5. Germline CDR1 reads SNHLY; CDR2 reads FYNNEI. The DNA of the CDR3 is TGTGCCAGCAGCCGACAGGGTGCTCAGCCCCAGCATTTT. It specifies CASSRQGAQPQHF.

In regard to this clonotype: The junction shows a germline mismatch at one end, possibly a read error. V gene TRBV7-2 combines with J gene TRBJ2-7, with D perhaps given as TRBD1 or TRBD2 (5 bases each). CDR1 SGHTA and CDR2 FQGNSA come from the germline V gene. This CDR3 spans 15 amino acids. CDR3 protein: CASSLSGTHSREQYF. Written as DNA, the CDR3 is TGTGCCAGTAGCTTATCCGGGACCCATTCCCGCGAGCAGTACTTC.

The table lists this clonotype with a few counts. The J gene is TRBJ1-2, the V gene TRBV4-2; 10 nucleotides align to TRBD1. Per germline, CDR1 LGHNA and CDR2 YNFKEQ. There are 17 residues in the CDR3. J was trimmed by 1 base and V by 3 bases; bases with no gene match: 8. CDR3 coding DNA: TGTGCCAGCAGCCACCCCTCCGGGACAGGGGTTAACTATGGCTACACCTTC. This translates into CASSHPSGTGVNYGYTF.

As regards this clonotype: Germline and junction disagree at one end, which may indicate a read error. The chain is built from TRBV12-3 or TRBV12-4 and TRBJ2-4; 7 positions match TRBD2. The J call may be mistaken, given a closer DNA end match to TRBJ2-7. The CDR3 is made up of 13 amino acids. This CDR3 is CASSLAAAYEQYF. The CDR3 DNA reads TGTGCCAGCAGTCTAGCGGCCGCCTACGAGCAGTACTTC.

The rearrangement links TRBV12-3 or TRBV12-4 to TRBJ2-1; D may be TRBD1 (7 bases). Between the trimmed V and J ends, which lost 6 bases and 5 bases, there was a span of 11 bases. This CDR3 is 13 amino acids long. DNA for the CDR3: TGTGCCAGCAGGGCGGGGACAGACAATGAGCAGTTCTTC. Translation: CASRAGTDNEQFF.

This clonotype was seen only a few times. This chain joins TRBV20-1 and TRBJ1-6; tentative D call: TRBD1 (5 bases). Trimming shortened V by 5 bases and J by 4 bases, and 15 bases separated the two germline ends. The CDR3 length is 15 residues. Germline loops: CDR1 DFQATT, CDR2 SNEGSKA (reference sequence). The CDR3 nucleotides read TGCAGTGCTCAGCAGGGACTAGATTATAATTCACCCCTCCACTTT. This translates into CSAQQGLDYNSPLHF.

This clonotype was recorded a few times. The chain carries TRBV7-9 and TRBJ1-2; TRBD1 might be the D (5 bases). Per the germline V gene, CDR1 is SEHNR and CDR2 is FQNEAQ (reference sequence). The germline V and J ends were trimmed by 0 bases and 5 bases, with 10 bases remaining between them. CDR3 length: 14 residues. The CDR3 nucleotides are TGTGCCAGCAGCTTAGCAGGGGTTAATTATGGCTACACCTTC. Protein sequence: CASSLAGVNYGYTF.

This clonotype came up a few times. The CDR3 coding sequence is TGCAGTGCGCCCCCCGGGGGGCGCGGCGAAAAACTGTTTTTT. Encoded protein: CSAPPGGRGEKLFF. The V call is TRBV20-1, the J call TRBJ1-4, with a tentative D call TRBD1 (6 bases). This CDR3 has 14 amino acids. The V gene lost 6 bases and the J gene lost 8 bases, with 19 bases spanning the gap. In germline, CDR1 is DFQATT, CDR2 SNEGSKA (reference sequence).

V gene TRBV4-3 combines with J gene TRBJ2-5; 7 bases agree with TRBD2. The J call may not be correct, given that the DNA end is closer to TRBJ2-7. The CDR3 contains 14 residues. From germline, CDR1 is LGHNA and CDR2 YSLEER. CDR3: CASSQGQGGHEQYF. The CDR3 region has the DNA TGCGCCAGCAGCCAAGGGCAGGGAGGGCACGAGCAGTACTTC.

This clonotype was seen a handful of times. The genes are TRBV29-1 and TRBJ2-1; 8 nucleotides align to TRBD1. The germline CDR1 and CDR2 sequences are SQVTM and ANQGSEA. V lost 7 bases, J lost 0 bases, and 5 bases stayed unmatched. This CDR3 has 14 residues. CDR3 amino acids: CSAPDRDSYNEQFF. The CDR3 DNA is TGCAGCGCCCCGGACAGGGACTCCTACAATGAGCAGTTCTTC.

The chain links TRBV5-6 to TRBJ1-2, with D perhaps TRBD1 (6 bases). The germline V and J ends were trimmed by 6 bases and 2 bases, with 23 bases remaining between them. CDR3 length: 17 amino acids. CDR1 and CDR2 (germline): SGHDT, YYEEEE. CDR3 DNA sequence: TGTGCCAGCATATTGGGGGGCAGGGAATTGGCGAACTATGGCTACACCTTC. Translation: CASILGGRELANYGYTF.

This chain joins TRBV29-1 and TRBJ2-1; TRBD1 matches 10 bases. CDR3 length: 13 residues. Germline loops: CDR1 SQVTM, CDR2 ANQGSEA. V shed 4 bases and J 9 bases; nucleotides not matched to a gene: 6. For the CDR3, the DNA is TGCAGCGTTGGACAGGGGGCTGGGGGTGAGCAGTTCTTC. Protein sequence: CSVGQGAGGEQFF.

This clonotype was detected only a few times. The rearrangement uses TRBV7-8 and TRBJ2-3; tentatively, D is TRBD2 (7 bases). Germline values: CDR1 SGHVS, CDR2 FQNEAQ. The V end lost 7 bases, the J end lost 4 bases, and 24 bases lay between the germline ends. The CDR3 extends over 17 amino acids. The DNA for the CDR3 is TGTGCCAGCATCGGGGGGCTTGGAGGGCCTTGGTCAGATACGCAGTATTTT. It codes for CASIGGLGGPWSDTQYF.

This rearrangement joins TRBV27 to TRBJ2-7; D gene ambiguous. Germline V gene sequence: CDR1 MNHEY, CDR2 SMNVEV (reference sequence). The CDR3 is made up of 13 amino acids. The V end was cut by 5 bases, the J end by 3 bases, with 11 bases between. In nucleotides, the CDR3 is TGTGCCAGCAGTGTGGCCCAGGACTACGAGCAGTACTTC. Translating gives CASSVAQDYEQYF.

The CDR3 bases are TGTGCCAGTAGCAAAACACGGGGACAGGGCCAAGAGACCCAGTACTTC. Amino acid sequence: CASSKTRGQGQETQYF. The chain couples TRBV21-1 to TRBJ2-5; the table assigns TRBD1, which was not confirmed against the DNA. TRBV21-1 is a listed pseudogene. This CDR3 is built from 16 residues.

This clonotype came up many times. The chain is built from TRBV7-9 and TRBJ1-1; D gene unclear. Germline CDR1 is SEHNR and CDR2 is FQNEAQ (reference sequence). V was cut by 5 bases and J by 5 bases, with 18 bases left in between. There are 15 residues in the CDR3. The CDR3 DNA reads TGTGCCAGCAGCACCCGTATAGGAGTGGGGACTGAAGCTTTCTTT. Translation: CASSTRIGVGTEAFF.

This clonotype was counted a few times. The rearrangement uses TRBV29-1 and TRBJ2-1, with 8 bases matching TRBD1. V gave up 6 bases and J gave up 4 bases; unmatched junction bases: 11. Germline V gene data show CDR1 as SQVTM and CDR2 as ANQGSEA. The CDR3 spans 15 residues. The CDR3 sequence: CSVLRVDRGYNEQFF. In nucleotides, the CDR3 is TGCAGCGTCCTCCGCGTTGACAGGGGATACAATGAGCAGTTCTTC.

This clonotype has only a few counts. The V gene is TRBV9, the J gene TRBJ2-5; D perhaps matches TRBD1 (6 bases). V was trimmed by 1 base and J by 3 bases, leaving 7 bases between them. The CDR3 loop spans 13 amino acids. Germline CDR1 reads SGDLS; CDR2 reads YYNGEE. In nucleotides, the CDR3 is TGTGCCAGCAGCGTAACAGGGAAAGAGACCCAGTACTTC. Its translation: CASSVTGKETQYF. Full variable domain (remainder filled in from reference TRBV9 and TRBJ2-5): DSGVTQTPKHLITATGQRVTLRCSPRSGDLSVYWYQQSLDQGLQFLIQYYNGEERAKGNILERFSAQQFPDLHSELNLSSLELGDSALYFCASSVTGKETQYFGPGTRLLVL.

This chain links TRBV7-2 with TRBJ2-3; 15 bases are shared with TRBD2. The CDR3 is 20 amino acids. J was trimmed by 0 bases and V by 6 bases; bases with no gene match: 13. The V gene's germline CDR1 is SGHTA and CDR2 FQGNSA. The CDR3, as DNA: TGTGCCAGCAGGTTTAGAGGGGGACTAGCGGGGGGACCCAGCACAGATACGCAGTATTTT. It yields the protein CASRFRGGLAGGPSTDTQYF.

This chain links TRBV10-3 with TRBJ2-1; 7 bases line up with TRBD1. The CDR3 consists of 14 residues. Germline V gene sequence: CDR1 ENHRY, CDR2 SYGVKD. Germline trimming cut 7 bases from V and 6 bases from J; bases unmatched to any gene: 9. Written as DNA, the CDR3 is TGTGCCATCACCAACCGCACAGGGGTCAATGAGCAGTTCTTC. Residues: CAITNRTGVNEQFF.

A few counts support this clonotype. The chain employs TRBV29-1 and TRBJ2-7; weak D call: TRBD1 (5 bases). Trimming left V 1 base short and J 6 bases short, with 13 bases between. Germline assignment: CDR1 SQVTM and CDR2 ANQGSEA. The CDR3 loop spans 13 amino acids. CDR3 sequence reads: CSVEGGEDREQYF. The CDR3 DNA sequence: TGCAGCGTTGAAGGGGGCGAGGACCGCGAGCAGTACTTC.